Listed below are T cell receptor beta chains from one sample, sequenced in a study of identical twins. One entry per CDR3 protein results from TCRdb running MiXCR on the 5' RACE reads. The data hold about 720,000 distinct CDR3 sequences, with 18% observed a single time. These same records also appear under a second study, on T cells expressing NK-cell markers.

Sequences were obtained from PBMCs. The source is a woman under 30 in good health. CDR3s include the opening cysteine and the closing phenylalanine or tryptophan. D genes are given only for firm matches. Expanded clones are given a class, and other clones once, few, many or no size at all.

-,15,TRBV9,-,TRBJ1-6,CASSVAGSGNSPLHF,TGTGCCAGCAGCGTAGCGGGGAGCGGTAATTCACCCCTCCACTTT
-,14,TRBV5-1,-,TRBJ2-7,CASFLGPLVYEQYF,TGCGCCAGTTTTTTAGGTCCTCTAGTCTACGAGCAGTACTTC
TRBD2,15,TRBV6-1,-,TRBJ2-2,CASKGGLAGAGELFF,TGTGCCAGCAAAGGCGGACTAGCGGGAGCCGGGGAGCTGTTTTTT
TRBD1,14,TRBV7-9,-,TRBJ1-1,CASRSGTDNTEAFF,TGTGCCAGCAGGAGCGGGACAGATAACACTGAAGCTTTCTTT
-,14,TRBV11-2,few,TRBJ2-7,CASTIRGFTYEQYF,TGTGCCAGCACCATAAGGGGCTTCACCTACGAGCAGTACTTC
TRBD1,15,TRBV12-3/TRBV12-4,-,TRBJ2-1,CASSLRDRGSGEQFF,TGTGCCAGCAGCCTCCGGGACAGGGGATCGGGTGAGCAGTTCTTC
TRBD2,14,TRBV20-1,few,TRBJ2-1,CSAGRGGSDNEQFF,TGCAGTGCTGGACGGGGGGGCAGCGACAATGAGCAGTTCTTC
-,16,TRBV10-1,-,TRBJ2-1,CASSELIGRIINEQFF,TGCGCCAGCAGTGAACTGATCGGAAGAATAATAAATGAGCAGTTCTTC
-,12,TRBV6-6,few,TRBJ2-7,CASIDGGYEQYF,TGTGCCAGCATCGATGGCGGTTACGAGCAGTACTTC
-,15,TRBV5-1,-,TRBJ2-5,CASSLVNQPRETQYF,TGCGCCAGCAGCTTGGTAAACCAACCCCGGGAGACCCAGTACTTC
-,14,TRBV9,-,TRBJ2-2,CASSASLAPGELFF,TGTGCCAGCAGCGCCTCCCTGGCCCCCGGGGAGCTGTTTTTT
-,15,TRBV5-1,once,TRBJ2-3,CASNPTGVSTDTQYF,TGCGCCAGCAACCCCACGGGGGTTAGCACAGATACGCAGTATTTT
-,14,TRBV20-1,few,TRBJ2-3,CSPGERATTDTQYF,TGCAGCCCGGGGGAGCGGGCGACCACAGATACGCAGTATTTT
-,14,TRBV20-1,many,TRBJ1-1,CSASKQGVNTEAFF,TGCAGTGCTAGCAAACAGGGCGTGAACACTGAAGCTTTCTTT
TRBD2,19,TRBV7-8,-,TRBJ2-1,CASSPSVRGQRLAGNEQFF,TGTGCCAGCAGCCCTAGCGTCAGGGGGCAGCGACTAGCGGGCAATGAGCAGTTCTTC
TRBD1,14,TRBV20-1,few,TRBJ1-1,CSASPDRGKTEAFF,TGCAGTGCTTCGCCGGACAGGGGAAAGACTGAAGCTTTCTTT
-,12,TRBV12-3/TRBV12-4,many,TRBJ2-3,CASSLGDRTQYF,TGTGCCAGCAGTTTGGGGGACCGCACGCAGTATTTT
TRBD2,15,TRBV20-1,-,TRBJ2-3,CSAILILAGSDTQYF,TGCAGTGCAATCTTAATACTAGCGGGGTCAGATACGCAGTATTTT
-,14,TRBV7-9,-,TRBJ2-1,CASSLDLPQSEQFF,TGTGCCAGCAGCTTAGACTTGCCTCAGAGTGAGCAGTTCTTC
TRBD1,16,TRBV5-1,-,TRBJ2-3,CASSQRQGSRTDTQYF,TGCGCCAGCAGTCAACGACAGGGGTCTCGGACAGATACGCAGTATTTT
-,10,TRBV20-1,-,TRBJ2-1,CSPLGNEQFF,TGCAGTCCCCTGGGCAATGAGCAGTTCTTC
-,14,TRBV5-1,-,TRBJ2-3,CASKTFGGTDTQYF,TGCGCCAGCAAGACCTTTGGGGGAACAGATACGCAGTATTTT
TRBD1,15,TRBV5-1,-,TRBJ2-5,CASSHGDRVGETQYF,TGCGCCAGCAGCCACGGGGACAGGGTCGGGGAGACCCAGTACTTC
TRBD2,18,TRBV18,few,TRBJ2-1,CASSPRAVAGGATNEQFF,TGTGCCAGCTCACCAAGGGCCGTGGCGGGGGGGGCTACAAATGAGCAGTTCTTC
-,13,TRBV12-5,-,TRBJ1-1,CASGSRENTEAFF,TGTGCTAGTGGTTCCAGGGAGAACACTGAAGCTTTCTTT
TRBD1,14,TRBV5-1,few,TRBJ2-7,CATAPGGQHYEQYF,TGCGCCACCGCCCCAGGGGGACAGCACTACGAGCAGTACTTC
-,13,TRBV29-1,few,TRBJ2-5,CSVVRQVQETQYF,TGCAGCGTTGTAAGGCAGGTCCAAGAGACCCAGTACTTC
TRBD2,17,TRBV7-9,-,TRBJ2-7,CASSWGFRAGRSYEQYF,TGTGCCAGCAGCTGGGGGTTCCGAGCGGGACGGTCCTACGAGCAGTACTTC
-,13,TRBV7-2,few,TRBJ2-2,CASSSGPGGELFF,TGTGCCAGCAGCTCCGGACCAGGCGGGGAGCTGTTTTTT
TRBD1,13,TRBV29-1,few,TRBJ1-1,CSGRDRGLVEAFF,TGCAGCGGCCGGGACAGGGGCCTAGTTGAAGCTTTCTTT
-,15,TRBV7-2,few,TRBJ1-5,CASSLEGLGNQPQHF,TGTGCCAGCAGCTTAGAGGGGCTGGGGAATCAGCCCCAGCATTTT
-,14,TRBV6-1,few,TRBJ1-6,CASSQASYNSPLHF,TGTGCCAGCAGTCAGGCCTCCTATAATTCACCCCTCCACTTT
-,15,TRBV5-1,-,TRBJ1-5,CASSLAGGPYQPQHF,TGCGCCAGCAGCTTGGCCGGAGGTCCCTATCAGCCCCAGCATTTT
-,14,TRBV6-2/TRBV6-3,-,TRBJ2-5,CASSHSGTPETQYF,TGTGCCAGCAGTCACTCCGGGACTCCGGAGACCCAGTACTTC
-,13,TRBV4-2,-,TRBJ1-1,CASSPNENTEAFF,TGTGCCAGCAGCCCTAATGAGAACACTGAAGCTTTCTTT
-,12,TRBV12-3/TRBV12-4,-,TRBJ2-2,CASTGRTGELFF,TGTGCCAGCACAGGGAGGACCGGGGAGCTGTTTTTT
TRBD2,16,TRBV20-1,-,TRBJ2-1,CSARGAGGHYYNEQFF,TGCAGTGCTAGAGGAGCGGGGGGGCACTACTACAATGAGCAGTTCTTC
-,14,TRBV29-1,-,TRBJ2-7,CSVGSRDTSYEQYF,TGCAGCGTTGGGAGCCGGGACACCTCCTACGAGCAGTACTTC
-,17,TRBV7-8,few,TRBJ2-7,CASSLASVPIIAYEQYF,TGTGCCAGCAGCTTAGCTTCGGTCCCGATTATCGCCTACGAGCAGTACTTC
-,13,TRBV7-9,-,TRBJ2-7,CASSFPPHYEQYF,TGTGCCAGCAGCTTCCCCCCCCACTACGAGCAGTACTTC
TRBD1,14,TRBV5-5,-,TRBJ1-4,CASSSGQLTEKLFF,TGTGCCAGCAGCTCGGGACAGCTGACGGAAAAACTGTTTTTT
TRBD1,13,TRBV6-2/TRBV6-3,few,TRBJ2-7,CASRGTGSGEQYF,TGTGCCAGCAGGGGGACAGGGTCGGGCGAGCAGTACTTC
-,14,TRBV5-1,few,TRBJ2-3,CASKGDVGTDTQYF,TGCGCCAGCAAGGGGGACGTAGGCACAGATACGCAGTATTTT
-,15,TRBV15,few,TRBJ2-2,CATSRGVGNTGELFF,TGTGCCACCAGCAGAGGGGTGGGGAACACCGGGGAGCTGTTTTTT
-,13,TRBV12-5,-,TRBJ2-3,CATNAGDTDTQYF,TGTGCTACGAATGCAGGGGACACAGATACGCAGTATTTT
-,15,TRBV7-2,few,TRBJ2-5,CASSRDFSYQETQYF,TGTGCCAGCAGTCGGGACTTCTCGTACCAAGAGACCCAGTACTTC
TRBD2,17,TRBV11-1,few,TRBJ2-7,CASSLLFSSGDSYEQYF,TGTGCCAGCAGCTTATTATTTTCCAGCGGGGACTCCTACGAGCAGTACTTC
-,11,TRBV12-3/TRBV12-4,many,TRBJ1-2,CASSVERGYTF,TGTGCCAGCAGCGTTGAGCGGGGCTACACCTTC